The T cell receptor (beta chain) described here comes from a study of early T cells in non-severe SARS-CoV-2 infection. Germline trimming cut 6 bases from V and 0 bases from J; bases unmatched to any gene: 8. The CDR3 runs to 15 residues. From germline, CDR1 is DFQATT and CDR2 SNEGSKA (reference sequence). Individual cDNA molecules were tagged with unique molecular identifiers. TCRdb used MiXCR to reprocess the 5' RACE reads, holding one entry per CDR3 protein. The repertoire consists of 60,000 to 85,000 distinct CDR3 sequences, with 15% to 18% occurring once and the leading ten covering 12%. This TCR came from an adult who was a healthcare worker with PCR-confirmed SARS-CoV-2 infection or an uninfected control (not recorded which). The chain uses TRBV20-1 and TRBJ2-1; TRBD1 matches 7 bases. Material: whole blood. CDR3 nucleotides: TGCAGTGCACTGAGGGGGCCGAGCTCCTACAATGAGCAGTTCTTC. Translated: CSALRGPSSYNEQFF.